One and the same sample provided the 7 T cell receptor beta chains below, sequenced in a study of Ad26.COV2.S vaccination and SARS-CoV-2 variants (dated by TCRdb to about 2021). The library was generated by the immunoSEQ multiplex PCR assay. As stored in TCRdb, this immuneACCESS dataset retains in-frame rearrangements with V and J assigned. A fraction of the clones does not appear; measured against another copy, unresolved V genes explain less than half of the discrepancy, and the remainder lacks a known reason. The sample table records roughly 380,000 clones; around 90% of these occur just once. 3.5% to 4.5% of the sample belongs to the ten largest clones. In the paper's terms, the time point label means: individuals recovered from natural SARS-CoV-2 infection. The sequences come from peripheral blood, collected after recovery from COVID-19. All receptors derive from a human donor who had recovered from COVID-19.

This chain links TRBV21-1 with TRBJ2-3; the table assigns TRBD2, which was not confirmed against the DNA. TRBV21-1 is a pseudogene. The CDR3 spans 16 residues. The CDR3 DNA sequence: TGTGCCAGCAGCAGGACTAGCGGGGGGTTAGTGGATACGCAGTATTTT. Translated, it gives CASSRTSGGLVDTQYF.

The J gene is TRBJ2-5, the V gene TRBV19, with D unresolved. Trimming took off 3 bases at V and 3 bases at J, with 2 bases between the two ends. The CDR3 runs 11 residues. CDR1 is LNHDA and CDR2 is SQIVND in the germline V gene (reference sequence). CDR3 sequence reads: CASSMKETQYF. CDR3 bases: TGTGCCAGTAGTATGAAAGAGACCCAGTACTTC.

The rearrangement joins TRBV29-1 to TRBJ2-3; D is tentatively TRBD1 or TRBD2 (5 bases each). V was shortened by 4 bases and J by 0 bases, with 8 bases between the two germline ends. This CDR3 has 13 residues. In germline, CDR1 is SQVTM, CDR2 ANQGSEA. CDR3 in DNA: TGCAGCGTTGTGGGGGAAAGCACAGATACGCAGTATTTT. Translated: CSVVGESTDTQYF.

The rearrangement links TRBV11-2 to TRBJ2-7; D might be TRBD1 (5 bases). Germline assignment: CDR1 SGHAT and CDR2 FQNNGV. The CDR3 covers 14 residues. V lost 5 bases to trimming and J lost 3 bases, with 14 bases between them. In nucleotides, the CDR3 is TGTGCCAGCAGCCTCGGACAAAACCGCTACGAGCAGTACTTC. Encoded protein: CASSLGQNRYEQYF.

This clone was observed once. The V and J genes are TRBV5-4 and TRBJ2-5; 8 nucleotides match TRBD2. This CDR3 region has 15 residues. Trimming at V came to 2 bases and at J to 5 bases, leaving 8 bases not matched to a gene. Looked up from germline, CDR1 is SGHNT and CDR2 is YYREEE (reference sequence). As DNA, the CDR3 is TGTGCCAGCAGCTTAGAAACGGGGGGGTTCGAGACCCAGTACTTC. Protein product: CASSLETGGFETQYF. The entire variable domain, with the rest obtained from reference TRBV5-4 and TRBJ2-5, is as follows: ETGVTQSPTHLIKTRGQQVTLRCSSQSGHNTVSWYQQALGQGPQFIFQYYREEENGRGNFPPRFSGLQFPNYSSELNVNALELDDSALYLCASSLETGGFETQYFGPGTRLLVL.

The DNA of the CDR3 is TGTGCCAGCAGCGTAGGAGGGACAGGGGTGTACGAGCAGTACTTC. Translation: CASSVGGTGVYEQYF. The chain recombines TRBV9 with TRBJ2-7; 10 nucleotides match TRBD1. J lost 4 bases, V lost 0 bases, and 4 bases had no gene match. The CDR3 runs to 15 residues. Looked up from germline, CDR1 is SGDLS and CDR2 is YYNGEE.

The CDR3 loop reads CASSQGRAPQFF. CDR3 in DNA: TGTGCCAGCAGCCAAGGCCGGGCGCCGCAGTTCTTC. The rearrangement uses TRBV3-1 (or the pseudogene TRBV3-2) and TRBJ2-1; no clear D. Per the germline V gene, CDR1 is LGHDT and CDR2 is YNNKEL (reference sequence). The CDR3 has 12 amino acids. Trimming shortened V by 1 base and J by 12 bases, and 10 bases separated the two germline ends.